This record covers a single T cell receptor beta chain. This clonotype was seen ten or more times. The clone's antigen remains unknown. Base qualities were left out, and no much larger clone turns up one base away. This entry is derived from a study of neurological immune-mediated disorders (dated by TCRdb to the late 2010s). Some background on the complete study: Peripheral blood TCR-beta repertoires from HTLV-I-associated myelopathy (HAM/TSP) patients, multiple sclerosis patients and healthy controls were compared by UMI-based sequencing. The 100 to 110 TCR-beta libraries covered PBMC samples along with longitudinal samples, technical triplicates, and paired sorted CD4+ and CD8+ T-cell subsets. Of the approximately 68 subjects in the cohort, around 15 were HAM/TSP patients, roughly 35 were multiple sclerosis patients, and roughly 20 were healthy controls. The investigation overall reported the following: TCR clonal expansion was highest in HAM/TSP patients and lowest in MS patients, with MS patients falling below even healthy controls. No identical CDR3 amino acid sequences were found to be shared among expanded clones across subjects, suggesting that TCR-beta repertoires were private in all groups.

The healthy controls were volunteers from a blood bank in Maryland, USA. For unsorted PBMC libraries, 2 million PBMCs were used after storage in RNAlater at -80 degrees C until RNA extraction. Peripheral blood was subjected to Ficoll-Hypaque density gradient centrifugation to isolate PBMCs, which were then cryopreserved in liquid nitrogen. cDNA was synthesized by template-switch 5'RACE using a primer with a 10-nucleotide random unique molecular identifier that tagged each TCR transcript. Each sequencing run produced over 160 million TCR-beta sequences covering 15-18 subjects. The RNeasy kit was used to extract total RNA. TCR-beta VDJ regions were amplified with primers for the TCR constant region and the 5'RACE anchor, using the KAPA Real-time Library Amplification kit. Sample indexes and Illumina adaptors were added in a first PCR, after which library yield was increased in a second PCR. After purification with Ampure beads, the TCR product of roughly 650 bp was size-selected on a 2% E-gel SizeSelection system. Before pooling, library quality was checked on a Bioanalyzer, concentration was measured with Qubit, and libraries were quantified with the Kapa Library Quantification kit. Paired-end 2 x 150 bp sequencing of the libraries was performed on an Illumina HiSeq 2500. To increase sequence diversity, roughly 24-32% phiX was spiked into each library pool. The paper's data handling went like this. The UMI-based MiGEC pipeline processed quality-filtered reads and removed over 85% of raw TCR sequences during error correction. IMGT germline references were used for aligning VDJ genes, and each clonotype was defined as a unique CDR3 amino acid sequence together with its V-J genes. VDJtools evaluated clonal expansion, Shannon diversity and CDR3 relatedness (CalcPairwiseDistances, ClusterSamples); CLCbio workbench built phylogenetic trees. A clone was classed as expanded if it had 8 or more unique UMIs, a cutoff based on coefficient-of-variation modelling across technical triplicates. TCRdb redid the processing of the public reads, applying fastp at Q25 and MiXCR, and retained in-frame beta chains. Every CDR3 protein is listed once, alongside the most common genes and DNA of its rows. Here the V and J calls rest on TCRdb's processing, not on the authors' analysis. The sample table records 25,000 to 30,000 distinct CDR3 sequences; approximately 6.6% of these occur just once. The ten largest clones add up to about 9% of the sample.

As encoded in the germline V gene, CDR1 is SGHRS while CDR2 is YFSETQ. From the cysteine up to the phenylalanine, the CDR3 has a length of 13 residues. Only the CDR3 part of the read is kept: 39 bases, read in frame from the first base. Trimming takes 5 bases off V and 6 bases off J; junction bases not matched to a gene: 6. This TCR came from a woman aged 45-60 years in good health. The specimen was PBMCs. The chain is encoded by TRBV5-1 joined to TRBJ1-2, with TRBD1 identical over 8 junction bases. The DNA sequence is TGCGCCAGCAGTTTCCTGGACAGGGATGGCTACACCTTC. Translation gives CASSFLDRDGYTF. With all but the CDR3 taken from the reference TRBV5-1 and TRBJ1-2 genes, the full variable domain is: KAGVTQTPRYLIKTRGQQVTLSCSPISGHRSVSWYQQTPGQGLQFLFEYFSETQRNKGNFPGRFSGRQFSNSRSEMNVSTLELGDSALYLCASSFLDRDGYTFGSGTRLTVV.